This T cell receptor beta chain was obtained from a study of cytomegalovirus exposure and HLA in healthy donors. 13 Jbeta primers and 60 Vbeta primers were used for the PCR. Sequencing was performed with immunoSEQ multiplex PCR; in TCRdb, only in-frame clones are kept and a portion is missing. Of fewer than 55,000 clones listed, about 71% are singletons. Germline V gene data show CDR1 as GTSNPN and CDR2 as SVGIG (reference sequence). The CDR3 sequence is 14 residues long. J gave up 6 bases and V 8 bases, and 10 bases lay outside the gene matches. In this sample, this clone turned up a few times. Its cognate antigen is unknown. Donors likely had unrecorded immune exposures despite being nominally healthy when sampled. Study results and limitations: Investigators reported more than 150 TCR beta chains as tied to cytomegalovirus.

The sequence was obtained from a woman aged 45 to 65 in good health and CMV-seropositive. The specimen sequenced was PBMCs. V is TRBV30 and J is TRBJ2-4, with TRBD1 matching over 10 bases. The CDR3 bases are TGTGCCGGAATCTACCGGGACAGGGGAAACATTCAGTACTTC. This codes for CAGIYRDRGNIQYF.